This T cell receptor beta chain stems from a study of shared clonotypes between healthy human individuals. Turning to the study itself: Used for every donor were three CD4 naive, three CD4 memory, two CD8 naive and one CD8 memory plate. The study, taken as a whole, reports: Non-shared clonotypes showed lower generation probabilities than clonotypes common to all four donors.

This CDR3 region has 14 residues. Germline lookup yields CDR1 SGHRS and CDR2 YFSETQ. V shed 5 bases and J shed 5 bases, with 16 bases lying between them. Clones were read by immunoSEQ multiplex PCR, and TCRdb kept only the in-frame ones, dropping some. Found here are 2 million to 3 million clones, over 85% of them singletons; the top ten hold around 0.4%. Adult Caucasians living in Nashville, Tennessee made up all of the donors. Investigators divided CD4+ cells into CD45RA+ naive and CD45RA-negative memory subsets. As concerns this clone: Its target is not known.

The specimen was naive CD4+ T cells from PBMCs. Subset of the sample: CD45RA+ positively selected. The origin of this receptor is a man aged 18 to 29 in good health. Some clones in this sample may be carry-over from other donors' samples. The rearrangement links TRBV5-1 to TRBJ2-5; possibly TRBD2 for D (6 bases). This chain's CDR3 is CASSSGTLRETQYF. The DNA of the CDR3 is TGCGCCAGCAGTTCCGGGACTCTTCGGGAGACCCAGTACTTC.